This T cell receptor beta chain was identified during a study of control samples from healthy donors and cancer patients. V was pared by 2 bases and J by 14 bases, with 16 bases between. This CDR3 is built from 14 residues. Germline assignment: CDR1 MGHDK and CDR2 SYGVNS. Sequenced by immunoSEQ multiplex PCR; TCRdb stores in-frame clones only, minus some. This sample has around 80,000 clones, with around nine tenths found just once. The V call is TRBV25-1, the J call TRBJ1-6, with unresolved D. This sequence originates from a man between 50 and 59 years old in good health. The sequenced sample consisted of blood. CDR3 DNA: TGTGCCAGCAGTGAAATTGGGCACCTCGGGGCCCTCCACTTT. The encoded protein is CASSEIGHLGALHF.